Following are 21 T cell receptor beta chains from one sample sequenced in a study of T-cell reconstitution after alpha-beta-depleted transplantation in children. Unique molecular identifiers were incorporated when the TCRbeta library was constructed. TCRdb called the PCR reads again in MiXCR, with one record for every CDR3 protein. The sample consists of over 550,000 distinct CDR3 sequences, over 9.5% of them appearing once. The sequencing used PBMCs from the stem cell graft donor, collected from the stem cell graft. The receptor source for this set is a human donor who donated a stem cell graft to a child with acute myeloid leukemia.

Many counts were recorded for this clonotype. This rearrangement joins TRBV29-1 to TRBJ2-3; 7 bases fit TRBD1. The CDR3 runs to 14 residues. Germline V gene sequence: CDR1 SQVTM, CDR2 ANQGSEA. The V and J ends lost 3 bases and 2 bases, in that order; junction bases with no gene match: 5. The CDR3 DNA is TGCAGCGTTGACGGACAGGTCAACACAGATACGCAGTATTTT. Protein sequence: CSVDGQVNTDTQYF.

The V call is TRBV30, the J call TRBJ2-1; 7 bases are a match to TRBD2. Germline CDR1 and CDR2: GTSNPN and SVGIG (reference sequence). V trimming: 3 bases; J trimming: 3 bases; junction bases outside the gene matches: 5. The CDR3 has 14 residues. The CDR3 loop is CAWSDGRIYNEQFF. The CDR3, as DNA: TGTGCCTGGAGCGACGGGAGGATCTACAATGAGCAGTTCTTC.

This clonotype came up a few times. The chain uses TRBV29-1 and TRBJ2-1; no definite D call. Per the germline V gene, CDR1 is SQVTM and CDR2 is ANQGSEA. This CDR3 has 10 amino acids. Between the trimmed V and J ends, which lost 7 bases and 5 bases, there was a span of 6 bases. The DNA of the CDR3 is TGCAGCGGGGCGGACAATGAGCAGTTCTTC. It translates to CSGADNEQFF.

The chain's CDR3 is CASSLGGVGYNEQFF. CDR3 in DNA: TGTGCCAGCAGCTTAGGGGGGGTCGGGTACAATGAGCAGTTCTTC. The genes are TRBV7-6 and TRBJ2-1; possible D gene TRBD2, 6 bases. The length of the CDR3 is 15 residues. Trimming left V 1 base short and J 4 bases short, with 11 bases between. The germline V gene encodes CDR1 SGHVS and CDR2 FNYEAQ.

The CDR3 spells CASSDKGLAGRETQYF. Written as DNA, the CDR3 is TGTGCCAGCAGTGACAAGGGACTAGCGGGAAGAGAGACCCAGTACTTC. V gene TRBV6-2 or TRBV6-3 combines with J gene TRBJ2-5; 13 bases match TRBD2. Germline CDR1 and CDR2: MNHEY and SVGEGT. The CDR3 spans 16 residues. V was pared by 5 bases and J by 4 bases, with 7 bases of the junction left unmatched.

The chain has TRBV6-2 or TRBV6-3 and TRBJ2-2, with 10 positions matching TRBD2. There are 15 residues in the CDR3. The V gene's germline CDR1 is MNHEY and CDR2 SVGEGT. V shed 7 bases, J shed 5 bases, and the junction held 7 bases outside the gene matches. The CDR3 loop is CASNPAGGPTGELFF. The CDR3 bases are TGTGCCAGCAACCCAGCGGGAGGGCCAACCGGGGAGCTGTTTTTT.

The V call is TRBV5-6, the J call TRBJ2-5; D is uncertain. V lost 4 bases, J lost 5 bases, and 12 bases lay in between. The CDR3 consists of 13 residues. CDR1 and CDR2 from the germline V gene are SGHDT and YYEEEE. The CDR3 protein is CASSPLMGETQYF. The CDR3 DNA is TGTGCCAGCAGCCCGCTGATGGGGGAGACCCAGTACTTC.

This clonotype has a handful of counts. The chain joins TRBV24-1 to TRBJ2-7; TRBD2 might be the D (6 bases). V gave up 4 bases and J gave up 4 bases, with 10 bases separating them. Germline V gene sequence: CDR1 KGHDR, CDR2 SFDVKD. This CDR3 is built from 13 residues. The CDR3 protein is CATSEGGEYEQYF. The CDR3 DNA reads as TGTGCCACCAGTGAGGGGGGTGAATACGAGCAGTACTTC.

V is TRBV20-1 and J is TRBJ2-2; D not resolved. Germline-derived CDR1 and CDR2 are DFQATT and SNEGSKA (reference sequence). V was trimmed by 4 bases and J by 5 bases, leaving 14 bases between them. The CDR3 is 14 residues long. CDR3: CSATDRFSTGELFF. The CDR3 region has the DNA TGCAGTGCTACGGATCGATTTTCGACCGGGGAGCTGTTTTTT.

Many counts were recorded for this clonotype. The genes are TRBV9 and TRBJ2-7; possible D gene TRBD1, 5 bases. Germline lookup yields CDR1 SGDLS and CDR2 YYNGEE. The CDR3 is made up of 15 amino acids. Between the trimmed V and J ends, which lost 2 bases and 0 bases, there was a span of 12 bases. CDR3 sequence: CASSVQGTHSYEQYF. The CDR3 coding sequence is TGTGCCAGCAGCGTCCAGGGTACCCACTCCTACGAGCAGTACTTC.

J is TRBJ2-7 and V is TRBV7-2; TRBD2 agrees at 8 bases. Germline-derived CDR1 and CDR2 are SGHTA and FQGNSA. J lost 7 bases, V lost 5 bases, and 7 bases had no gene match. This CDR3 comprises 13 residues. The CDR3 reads CASSPLGLAEQYF. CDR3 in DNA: TGTGCCAGCAGCCCCCTCGGACTAGCTGAGCAGTACTTC.

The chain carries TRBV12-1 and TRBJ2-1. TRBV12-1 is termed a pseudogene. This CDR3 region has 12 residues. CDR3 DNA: TGTGCCAGCAGCTGTCTAACCAATGAGCAGTTCTTC. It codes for CASSCLTNEQFF.

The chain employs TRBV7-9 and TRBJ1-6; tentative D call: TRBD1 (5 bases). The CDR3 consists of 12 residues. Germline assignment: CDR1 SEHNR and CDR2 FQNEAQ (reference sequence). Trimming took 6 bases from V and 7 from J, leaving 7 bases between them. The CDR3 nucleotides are TGTGCCAGCAGGCGGGGCAATTCACCCCTCCACTTT. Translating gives CASRRGNSPLHF.

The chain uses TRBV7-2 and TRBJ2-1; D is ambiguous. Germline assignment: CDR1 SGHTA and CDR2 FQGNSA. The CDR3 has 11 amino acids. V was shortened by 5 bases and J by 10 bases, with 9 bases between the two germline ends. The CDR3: CASSRLREQFF. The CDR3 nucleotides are TGTGCCAGCAGCCGCCTAAGAGAGCAGTTCTTC.

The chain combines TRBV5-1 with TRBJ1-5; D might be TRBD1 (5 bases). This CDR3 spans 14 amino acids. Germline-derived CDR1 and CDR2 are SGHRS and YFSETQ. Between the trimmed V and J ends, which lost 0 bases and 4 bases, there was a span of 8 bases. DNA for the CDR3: TGCGCCAGCAGCTTGGCCGGGGCAAATCAGCCCCAGCATTTT. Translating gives CASSLAGANQPQHF.

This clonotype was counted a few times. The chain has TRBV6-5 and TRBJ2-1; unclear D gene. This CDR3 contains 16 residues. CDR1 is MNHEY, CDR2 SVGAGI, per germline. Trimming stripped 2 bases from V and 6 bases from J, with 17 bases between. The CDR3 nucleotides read TGTGCCAGCAGTTACGGTTTGGCGGCTAGACGCAATGAGCAGTTCTTC. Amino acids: CASSYGLAARRNEQFF.

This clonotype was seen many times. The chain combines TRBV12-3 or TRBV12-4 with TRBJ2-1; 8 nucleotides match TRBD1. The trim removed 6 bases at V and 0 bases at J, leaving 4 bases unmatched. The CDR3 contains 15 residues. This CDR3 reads CASSPDRGSYNEQFF. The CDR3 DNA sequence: TGTGCCAGCAGCCCCGACAGGGGCTCCTACAATGAGCAGTTCTTC.

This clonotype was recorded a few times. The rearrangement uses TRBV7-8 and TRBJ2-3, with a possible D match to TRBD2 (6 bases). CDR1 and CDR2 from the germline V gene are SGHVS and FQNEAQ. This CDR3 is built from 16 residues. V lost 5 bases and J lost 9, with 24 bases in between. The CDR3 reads CASSPPGSGTRGTQYF. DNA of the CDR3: TGTGCCAGCAGCCCCCCAGGGAGCGGAACACGGGGGACGCAGTATTTT.

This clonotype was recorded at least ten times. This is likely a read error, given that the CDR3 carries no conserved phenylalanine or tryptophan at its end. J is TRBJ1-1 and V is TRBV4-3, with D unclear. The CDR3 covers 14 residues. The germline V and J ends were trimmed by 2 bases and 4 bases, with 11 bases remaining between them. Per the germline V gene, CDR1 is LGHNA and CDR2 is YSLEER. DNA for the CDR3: TGCGCCAGCAGCCAACAGGTTTCAGCCACTGAAGCTTTCCTT. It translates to CASSQQVSATEAFL.

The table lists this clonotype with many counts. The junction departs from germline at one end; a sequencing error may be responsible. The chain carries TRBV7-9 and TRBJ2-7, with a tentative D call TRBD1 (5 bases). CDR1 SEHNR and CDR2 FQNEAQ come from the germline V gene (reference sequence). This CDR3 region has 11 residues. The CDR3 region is CASSYLQVLHF. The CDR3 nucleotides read TGTGCCAGCAGCTATTTACAGGTCCTACACTTC.

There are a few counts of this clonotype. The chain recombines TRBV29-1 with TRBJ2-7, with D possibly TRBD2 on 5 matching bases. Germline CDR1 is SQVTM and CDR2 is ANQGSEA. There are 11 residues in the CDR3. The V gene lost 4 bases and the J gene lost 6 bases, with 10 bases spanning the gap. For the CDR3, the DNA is TGCAGCGTTGTGGCTGGGAGCGAGCAGTACTTC. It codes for CSVVAGSEQYF.